The 13 T cell receptor beta chains below were found in one sample sequenced in a study of cytotoxic CD8 clonotypes in ibrutinib-treated CLL. Produced via immunoSEQ multiplex PCR; TCRdb's table is partial and in-frame only. This sample carries roughly 150,000 clones, over 75% of them seen once, and the ten largest clones take over 2.5%. This specimen consisted of PBMCs, obtained at disease progression, from a patient treated with ibrutinib. These receptors originate from a human donor with chronic lymphocytic leukemia.

V usage is TRBV7-9 and J usage is TRBJ2-7; 13 positions match TRBD2. The ends lost 4 bases at V and 3 bases at J; junction bases unmatched: 0. The CDR3 covers 14 residues. Germline CDR1 and CDR2: SEHNR and FQNEAQ (reference sequence). Written as DNA, the CDR3 is TGTGCCAGCAGCTGGACTAGCGGGGGCTACGAGCAGTACTTC. Protein sequence: CASSWTSGGYEQYF.

V is TRBV6-5 and J is TRBJ1-2, with TRBD1 matching 8 bases. CDR3 length: 14 residues. The germline gives CDR1 MNHEY, CDR2 SVGAGI. V was clipped by 8 bases and J by 5 bases; unmatched bases: 10. CDR3 DNA: TGTGCCAGCCTGCCAGGGGGCAGAGGATATGGCTACACCTTC. Translated: CASLPGGRGYGYTF.

This clone has just one count. The chain links TRBV5-6 to TRBJ2-5; D is possibly TRBD1 (6 bases). CDR3 size: 14 residues. The V gene lost 2 bases and the J gene lost 7 bases, with 15 bases spanning the gap. The germline CDR1 and CDR2 sequences are SGHDT and YYEEEE. As DNA, the CDR3 is TGTGCCAGCAGCTTAAGACAGGATGGTGCGACCCAGTACTTC. This codes for CASSLRQDGATQYF.

This clone was seen only once. J is TRBJ1-2 and V is TRBV7-9; D possibly corresponds to TRBD1 (6 bases). V lost 5 bases, J lost 3 bases, and 13 bases lay in between. The CDR3 consists of 14 residues. Looked up from germline, CDR1 is SEHNR and CDR2 is FQNEAQ (reference sequence). CDR3 nucleotide sequence: TGTGCCAGCAGCCCGATAAGGGGGGACTATGGCTACACCTTC. As protein: CASSPIRGDYGYTF.

The gene calls are TRBV5-1 and TRBJ2-3; D call uncertain. Germline V gene data show CDR1 as SGHRS and CDR2 as YFSETQ. The V gene lost 4 bases and the J gene lost 8 bases, with 14 bases spanning the gap. This CDR3 is built from 13 residues. The CDR3 bases are TGCGCCAGCAGCCCACACACCGAAGCTACGCAGTATTTT. Protein product: CASSPHTEATQYF.

The chain recombines TRBV5-1 with TRBJ1-1; possibly TRBD1 for D (5 bases). V was shortened by 6 bases and J by 4 bases, with 25 bases between the two germline ends. Germline V gene sequence: CDR1 SGHRS, CDR2 YFSETQ. CDR3 length equals 17 residues. CDR3 protein: CASTPGGGIFVTTEAFF. The DNA for the CDR3 is TGCGCCAGCACCCCGGGGGGAGGGATCTTCGTCACCACTGAAGCTTTCTTT.

The chain links TRBV5-1 to TRBJ2-7; 7 bases match TRBD2. The junction had 6 bases not matched to a gene; V was cut back by 6 bases and J by 3 bases. This CDR3 region has 13 residues. Germline loops: CDR1 SGHRS, CDR2 YFSETQ. The DNA for the CDR3 is TGCGCCAGCACCCAAGGACTAGACTACGAGCAGTACTTC. Its translation: CASTQGLDYEQYF. The full variable domain, its missing parts supplied by reference TRBV5-1 and TRBJ2-7, is KAGVTQTPRYLIKTRGQQVTLSCSPISGHRSVSWYQQTPGQGLQFLFEYFSETQRNKGNFPGRFSGRQFSNSRSEMNVSTLELGDSALYLCASTQGLDYEQYFGPGTRLTVT.

The rearrangement uses TRBV30 and TRBJ2-3, with no clear D. The ends were cut back, 0 bases at V and 2 bases at J, with 6 bases in the middle. CDR3 length: 13 residues. In germline, CDR1 is GTSNPN, CDR2 SVGIG (reference sequence). The CDR3: CAWSVLLTDTQYF. CDR3 in DNA: TGTGCCTGGAGTGTACTCCTCACAGATACGCAGTATTTT.

The V and J genes are TRBV7-3 and TRBJ2-7, with D possibly called TRBD1 or TRBD2 (5 bases each). Germline V gene sequence: CDR1 SGHTA, CDR2 FQGTGA. Trimming shortened V by 2 bases and J by 4 bases, and 9 bases separated the two germline ends. This CDR3 comprises 13 residues. The CDR3 protein is CASSLGREYEQYF. CDR3 nucleotide sequence: TGTGCCAGCAGCTTAGGCAGGGAGTACGAGCAGTACTTC.

The chain couples TRBV18 to TRBJ1-1; D remains unclear. Per germline, CDR1 KGHSH and CDR2 LQKENI. There are 15 residues in the CDR3. V lost 2 bases and J 1 base, leaving 11 bases between the germline ends. CDR3 nucleotides: TGTGCCAGCTCACCATACGACCAAGCGAACACTGAAGCTTTCTTT. As protein: CASSPYDQANTEAFF.

This chain links TRBV10-3 with TRBJ2-7; D unresolved. CDR3 length: 14 amino acids. Germline loops: CDR1 ENHRY, CDR2 SYGVKD. V was clipped by 7 bases and J by 0 bases, with 13 bases between them. CDR3 nucleotide sequence: TGTGCCATCAAACCGGGCTCCAGCTCCTACGAGCAGTACTTC. It translates to CAIKPGSSSYEQYF.

V gene TRBV10-3 combines with J gene TRBJ2-3; D not resolved. The V and J ends lost 6 bases and 1 base respectively, with 14 bases between them. The length of the CDR3 is 15 residues. CDR1 is ENHRY and CDR2 is SYGVKD in the germline V gene. CDR3 sequence reads: CAIRLGFSGTDTQYF. The CDR3 DNA reads as TGTGCCATCAGGCTAGGGTTCTCCGGCACAGATACGCAGTATTTT.

The chain is built from TRBV18 and TRBJ2-7, with a tentative D call TRBD2 (6 bases). V was pared by 4 bases and J by 2 bases, with 15 bases between. Germline V lookup: CDR1 KGHSH, CDR2 LQKENI. This CDR3 spans 15 amino acids. In DNA form, the CDR3 reads TGTGCCAGCTCACTTCCCGGGGGTGTTCCCTACGAGCAGTACTTC. Translated, it gives CASSLPGGVPYEQYF.